This TCR beta chain appears in the sequencing data of a study of metastatic and nonmetastatic thyroid tumors (dated by TCRdb to 2018 to 2020). Study-wide context: Repertoires from peripheral blood and from tumor or nodule tissue samples of malignant and benign thyroid patients were compared.

From the cysteine up to the phenylalanine, the CDR3 has a length of 15 residues. CDR3 DNA only is kept here, 45 bases in frame from base 1. CDR1 KGHSH and CDR2 LQKENI are derived from the germline V gene. V is shortened by 1 base, J by 2 bases, and the region joining them spans 11 bases. The library was produced with PCR. These reads were obtained on an Illumina HiSeq 4000. High-throughput sequencing was used to profile the TCR beta-chain CDR3 region of each patient. The original methods were these. A classifier to discriminate distant-metastatic papillary thyroid cancer patients was built from CDR3 differences across clinicopathological groups. The Shannon index was used to assess repertoire diversity, and the Morisita-Horn index was used to assess tumor-blood repertoire similarity. The public reads were reanalyzed by TCRdb: fastp trimming at Q25, MiXCR alignment, in-frame beta chains only. The V and J calls and clone size are TCRdb's, not the authors'. This sample gives some 20,000 clones in total; about 20% of them show up just once. The biggest ten clones account for approximately 8.1% of the sample.

This clone was seen ten or more times. The clone's antigen remains unknown. Within one base of it there is no much larger clone, and no base qualities were kept. Study-wide findings and limitations: In both blood and tumor samples, malignant tumors were reported to have significantly higher TCR beta diversity than benign nodules.

No treatment had been received by any patient before thyroid surgery. The study retrospectively analysed patient clinical samples collected from about 2011 to 2018 using T-cell receptor beta sequencing. The sequence joins TRBV18 to TRBJ2-5, with TRBD2 as a weak D call on 7 bases. This receptor was taken from a female donor with papillary thyroid cancer or a benign thyroid nodule (not recorded which). Some clones in this sample may be carry-over from other donors' samples. The sample taken for sequencing was adjacent normal tissue. CDR3 loop: CASSPRGGGQETQYF. The DNA sequence reads TGTGCCAGCTCACCACGCGGGGGCGGACAAGAGACCCAGTACTTC. Full variable domain (CDR3 extended with the reference TRBV18 and TRBJ2-5 proteins): NAGVMQNPRHLVRRRGQEARLRCSPMKGHSHVYWYRQLPEEGLKFMVYLQKENIIDESGMPKERFSAEFPKEGPSILRIQQVVRGDSAAYFCASSPRGGGQETQYFGPGTRLLVL.